The next 30 T cell receptor beta chains were all read from a single sample in a study of CD8 T cells in ankylosing spondylitis. TCRdb recomputed calls from the 5' RACE reads with MiXCR, one row per CDR3 protein. The sample contains about 340,000 distinct CDR3 sequences, approximately 22% of which appear only once. The source material was blood, either unsorted or a sorted T cell fraction (not recorded which). The receptors originated from a male donor with ankylosing spondylitis or in good health (not recorded which).

The genes are TRBV19 and TRBJ2-3; 11 positions match TRBD1. The CDR3 has 15 residues. Germline V gives CDR1 LNHDA, CDR2 SQIVND (reference sequence). V shed 10 bases, J shed 4 bases, and the junction held 10 bases outside the gene matches. Here the CDR3 reads CATLRGTGGADTQYF. DNA of the CDR3: TGTGCCACCCTAAGGGGGACAGGGGGTGCAGATACGCAGTATTTT.

In this sample, this clonotype turned up a few times. The V gene is TRBV5-1, the J gene TRBJ2-5; unclear D gene. The CDR3 is made up of 10 amino acids. CDR1 and CDR2 (germline): SGHRS, YFSETQ. In nucleotides, the CDR3 is TGCCCCGAGGTGGAAGAGACCCAGTACTTC. Its translation: CPEVEETQYF.

There are a few counts of this clonotype. A read error may explain this, as a much larger clone is one base away. V usage is TRBV12-3 or TRBV12-4 and J usage is TRBJ2-1, with no clear D. V was cut by 3 bases and J by 3 bases, with 6 bases left in between. The CDR3 has 13 amino acids. CDR3 in DNA: TGTGCCAGCAGTTTTGGGGACTACAATGAGCAGTTCTTC. Protein product: CASSFGDYNEQFF.

The table lists this clonotype with a few counts. In nucleotides, the CDR3 is TGTGCCAGCAGCCATTACAGGGGGGGATACGAGCAGTACTTC. It codes for CASSHYRGGYEQYF. This chain joins TRBV3-1 and TRBJ2-7, with D tentatively TRBD1 (8 bases). V was clipped by 3 bases and J by 4 bases, with 13 bases between them. Germline values: CDR1 LGHDT, CDR2 YNNKEL (reference sequence). The CDR3 contains 14 residues.

The sample holds many counts of this clonotype. The chain joins TRBV12-3 or TRBV12-4 to TRBJ2-1; weak D call: TRBD2 (6 bases). This CDR3 comprises 13 residues. V was pared by 6 bases and J by 4 bases, with 10 bases between. This chain's CDR3 is CASSPGLYNEQFF. Written as DNA, the CDR3 is TGTGCCAGCAGCCCTGGACTATACAATGAGCAGTTCTTC.

V and J are TRBV20-1 and TRBJ2-1; 7 bases fit TRBD2. The trim removed 3 bases at V and 5 bases at J, leaving 4 bases unmatched. Germline CDR1 and CDR2: DFQATT and SNEGSKA (reference sequence). The CDR3 spans 13 residues. The CDR3 DNA sequence: TGCAGTGCTAGGGGCCTAGCGGACAATGAGCAGTTCTTC. Protein product: CSARGLADNEQFF.

Ten or more counts support this clonotype. This chain joins TRBV5-1 and TRBJ2-7; D unresolved. The CDR3 contains 15 residues. V was pared by 1 base and J by 0 bases, with 11 bases between. From germline, CDR1 is SGHRS and CDR2 YFSETQ. CDR3 region: CASSLWVESSYEQYF. The CDR3 region has the DNA TGCGCCAGCAGCTTGTGGGTAGAAAGCTCCTACGAGCAGTACTTC. The full variable domain, with the rest looked up from reference TRBV5-1 and TRBJ2-7, is KAGVTQTPRYLIKTRGQQVTLSCSPISGHRSVSWYQQTPGQGLQFLFEYFSETQRNKGNFPGRFSGRQFSNSRSEMNVSTLELGDSALYLCASSLWVESSYEQYFGPGTRLTVT.

This clonotype has a handful of counts. This sequence joins TRBV25-1 and TRBJ2-1, with D perhaps matching TRBD2 (6 bases). Germline-derived CDR1 and CDR2 are MGHDK and SYGVNS. The CDR3 is made up of 13 amino acids. V gave up 7 bases and J gave up 8 bases, with 15 bases separating them. The CDR3 DNA reads TGTGCCAGCACGGAGGGGAATACTGATGAGCAGTTCTTC. Amino acid sequence: CASTEGNTDEQFF. The complete variable domain, with remaining parts taken from reference TRBV25-1 and TRBJ2-1, reads EADIYQTPRYLVIGTGKKITLECSQTMGHDKMYWYQQDPGMELHLIHYSYGVNSTEKGDLSSESTVSRIRTEHFPLTLESARPSHTSQYLCASTEGNTDEQFFGPGTRLTVL.

This clonotype was recorded a few times. This chain links TRBV13 with TRBJ2-5; D remains unclear. Per germline, CDR1 PRHDT and CDR2 FYEKMQ (reference sequence). The CDR3 loop spans 15 amino acids. Between the trimmed V and J ends, which lost 4 bases and 7 bases, there was a span of 19 bases. The CDR3 spells CASSSTSVGWGTQYF. Written as DNA, the CDR3 is TGTGCCAGCAGCTCTACCTCCGTGGGCTGGGGGACCCAGTACTTC.

The CDR3 sequence is CASSQDGRVPFF. In nucleotides, the CDR3 is TGTGCCAGCAGCCAAGATGGAAGGGTACCTTTCTTT. The chain combines TRBV3-1 with TRBJ1-1; D not resolved. CDR3 length: 12 residues. V gave up 0 bases and J gave up 12 bases, with 11 bases separating them. Per the germline V gene, CDR1 is LGHDT and CDR2 is YNNKEL (reference sequence). Full variable domain (remainder filled in from reference TRBV3-1 and TRBJ1-1): DTAVSQTPKYLVTQMGNDKSIKCEQNLGHDTMYWYKQDSKKFLKIMFSYNNKELIINETVPNRFSPKSPDKAHLNLHINSLELGDSAVYFCASSQDGRVPFFGQGTRLTVV.

This chain connects TRBV2 to TRBJ2-3; 14 nucleotides agree with TRBD2. Germline V CDR1 and CDR2: SNHLY, FYNNEI. This CDR3 contains 15 residues. Trimming took 6 bases from V and 4 from J; bases not matched to a gene: 3. CDR3 DNA sequence: TGTGCCAGCAGCCCGGGACTAGCGGGGGCAGATACGCAGTATTTT. Its translation is CASSPGLAGADTQYF.

In this sample, this clonotype turned up a few times. The chain has TRBV12-3 or TRBV12-4 and TRBJ2-3; the D is unclear. The V gene lost 2 bases and the J gene lost 0 bases, with 6 bases spanning the gap. CDR3 length equals 14 residues. This CDR3 is CASSLNPSTDTQYF. CDR3 sequence (DNA): TGTGCCAGCAGTTTAAACCCTAGCACAGATACGCAGTATTTT.

This clonotype turned up a few times. This sequence joins TRBV20-1 and TRBJ1-5; perhaps TRBD1 as D (5 bases). The CDR3 spans 16 residues. Per the germline V gene, CDR1 is DFQATT and CDR2 is SNEGSKA (reference sequence). The V end was cut by 6 bases, the J end by 0 bases, with 18 bases between. CDR3 coding DNA: TGCAGTGCAACAAAGGAGGGGCCCCTTAGCAATCAGCCCCAGCATTTT. It yields the protein CSATKEGPLSNQPQHF.

At least ten counts were recorded for this clonotype. This chain joins TRBV11-2 and TRBJ2-3, with 7 bases identical to TRBD1. CDR3 length equals 14 residues. Germline V gene data show CDR1 as SGHAT and CDR2 as FQNNGV. Unmatched junction bases numbered 8, after V lost 5 bases and J lost 6 bases. CDR3 region: CASSPQTGIDTQYF. The CDR3 DNA sequence: TGTGCCAGCAGCCCACAGACAGGGATCGATACGCAGTATTTT.

This clonotype has only a few counts. V gene TRBV11-2 combines with J gene TRBJ2-1; D is possibly TRBD1 (6 bases). V dropped 6 bases and J dropped 0 bases, with 12 bases sitting between them. The CDR3 has 15 amino acids. CDR1 and CDR2 from the germline V gene are SGHAT and FQNNGV. The CDR3 DNA is TGTGCCAGCAGACCCGACAGGAACTCCTACAATGAGCAGTTCTTC. It specifies CASRPDRNSYNEQFF.

This clonotype has a handful of counts. The chain is built from TRBV14 and TRBJ2-1; no definite D call. V was cut by 0 bases and J by 4 bases, with 13 bases left in between. The CDR3 totals 16 residues. Germline CDR1 is SGHDN and CDR2 is FVKESK. CDR3 protein: CASSQDPGHGYNEQFF. The CDR3, as DNA: TGTGCCAGCAGCCAAGATCCGGGCCACGGGTACAATGAGCAGTTCTTC.

J is TRBJ1-2 and V is TRBV29-1; possible D gene TRBD1, 6 bases. With 3 bases removed from V and 2 bases from J, the gap between germline ends came to 16 bases. Germline loops: CDR1 SQVTM, CDR2 ANQGSEA. The CDR3 is made up of 15 amino acids. CDR3 region: CSVDAVGGANYGYTF. The CDR3 DNA reads TGCAGCGTTGATGCTGTAGGGGGGGCCAACTATGGCTACACCTTC.

This clonotype was detected a few times. V usage is TRBV4-1 and J usage is TRBJ2-7, with D possibly TRBD1 on 6 matching bases. Trimming removed 5 bases at V and 6 bases at J, with 17 bases between. The CDR3 runs 14 residues. The germline V gene encodes CDR1 MGHRA and CDR2 YSYEKL. The CDR3, as DNA: TGCGCCAGCAGCAAACCACAGGGATCACGCGAGCAGTACTTC. Amino acid sequence: CASSKPQGSREQYF.

The V and J genes are TRBV12-3 or TRBV12-4 and TRBJ2-7; TRBD1 matches 8 bases. The CDR3 has 15 amino acids. V was pared by 6 bases and J by 0 bases, with 7 bases of the junction left unmatched. CDR3 loop: CASRPGTGVSYEQYF. The CDR3 nucleotides read TGTGCCAGCAGGCCCGGGACAGGTGTCTCCTACGAGCAGTACTTC.

The gene calls are TRBV25-1 and TRBJ2-3, with TRBD2 matching over 8 bases. CDR1 is MGHDK and CDR2 is SYGVNS in the germline V gene. V gave up 1 base and J gave up 5 bases; unmatched junction bases: 2. This CDR3 contains 14 residues. CDR3: CASSELLAGDTQYF. The CDR3 DNA is TGTGCCAGCAGTGAATTGCTAGCGGGAGATACGCAGTATTTT.

This chain connects TRBV30 to TRBJ2-2; 10 nucleotides align to TRBD1. V shed 8 bases, J shed 7 bases, and the junction held 10 bases outside the gene matches. CDR1 is GTSNPN and CDR2 is SVGIG in the germline V gene (reference sequence). The CDR3 has 14 residues. The CDR3 sequence is CALRDRGSIGELFF. The CDR3 DNA sequence: TGTGCCCTCCGGGACAGGGGCTCGATCGGGGAGCTGTTTTTT.

The J gene is TRBJ2-3, the V gene TRBV7-9, with D possibly being TRBD2 (5 bases). CDR3 length: 15 residues. V lost 5 bases, J lost 6 bases, and 18 bases lay in between. Germline V lookup: CDR1 SEHNR, CDR2 FQNEAQ (reference sequence). In DNA, the CDR3 is TGTGCCAGCAGCCCCCGATGGGAGTCCAGGGATACGCAGTATTTT. Translation: CASSPRWESRDTQYF.

The V gene is TRBV6-1, the J gene TRBJ2-1, with 9 positions matching TRBD2. V was clipped by 5 bases and J by 3 bases; unmatched bases: 8. Germline lookup yields CDR1 MNHNS and CDR2 SASEGT. The CDR3 runs to 16 residues. The CDR3 here is CASSIAGVTDYNEQFF. As DNA, the CDR3 is TGTGCCAGCAGTATAGCGGGGGTTACAGACTACAATGAGCAGTTCTTC.

This chain links TRBV12-3 or TRBV12-4 with TRBJ2-3; D gene unclear. Trimming shortened V by 8 bases and J by 6 bases, and 15 bases separated the two germline ends. CDR3 size: 13 residues. CDR3 DNA: TGTGCCAGCCGAGACCTACTTTGGGATACGCAGTATTTT. Protein product: CASRDLLWDTQYF.

The table lists this clonotype with a few counts. The rearrangement links TRBV29-1 to TRBJ2-7, with D perhaps given as TRBD1 or TRBD2 (6 bases each). V dropped 4 bases and J dropped 4 bases, with 14 bases sitting between them. Germline V CDR1 and CDR2: SQVTM, ANQGSEA. There are 13 residues in the CDR3. The CDR3 protein is CSVVRRGEYEQYF. The CDR3 nucleotides read TGCAGCGTTGTTAGGAGGGGGGAGTACGAGCAGTACTTC.

The chain carries TRBV12-2 and TRBJ2-1; the tabulated D call, TRBD2, remains unverified against the DNA. TRBV12-2 counts as a pseudogene. This CDR3 contains 19 residues. In DNA, the CDR3 is TGTGCAAGTCGCTTAGCGGACGTAACCTCCAACCCCGAACTCAATGAGCAGTTCTTC. Translating it yields CASRLADVTSNPELNEQFF.

The J gene is TRBJ2-1, the V gene TRBV2; no clear D. Trimming removed 3 bases at V and 0 bases at J, with 9 bases between. Per germline, CDR1 SNHLY and CDR2 FYNNEI. CDR3 length: 15 residues. CDR3 region: CASSEADFSYNEQFF. CDR3 DNA sequence: TGTGCCAGCAGTGAGGCTGACTTCTCCTACAATGAGCAGTTCTTC.

This sequence joins TRBV4-1 and TRBJ2-5; 16 positions agree with TRBD2. The V segment lost 0 bases and the J segment 4 bases; nucleotides outside the gene matches: 14. The CDR3 length is 21 residues. Looked up from germline, CDR1 is MGHRA and CDR2 is YSYEKL. CDR3 bases: TGCGCCAGCAGCCAAGAATCCCTCGGGACTAGCGGGGGGGGATTCGTAGAGACCCAGTACTTC. The encoded protein is CASSQESLGTSGGGFVETQYF.

This clonotype was observed a few times. The chain has TRBV28 and TRBJ2-7; TRBD1 agrees at 8 bases. Germline CDR1 MDHEN, CDR2 SYDVKM. The CDR3 covers 12 residues. Unmatched junction bases numbered 5, after V lost 6 bases and J lost 7 bases. CDR3: CASRRTGLEQYF. The CDR3 region has the DNA TGTGCCAGCAGGAGGACAGGGCTGGAGCAGTACTTC.

A few counts support this clonotype. The V gene is TRBV2, the J gene TRBJ1-1; D gene uncertain. The CDR3 runs to 10 residues. V shed 7 bases and J shed 8 bases, with 8 bases lying between them. In germline, CDR1 is SNHLY, CDR2 FYNNEI. CDR3 loop: CASMELEAFF. The DNA for the CDR3 is TGTGCCAGCATGGAGTTAGAAGCTTTCTTT.